This T cell receptor (beta chain) was obtained from a study of blood T cell repertoires in COVID-19. At the level of the study: The study drew acute and convalescent COVID-19 samples from the United States, Italy and Spain. T cells, B-cell-depleted T cells, or PBMCs provided the cDNA or gDNA that served as material.

Authors' processing steps: Estimation of nucleated cell counts was performed using reference gene primer amplification. Assay used: immunoSEQ multiplex PCR; TCRdb lists only in-frame clones, some missing. From that table come the V and J calls and clone size; the DNA was used to work out D and trimming. The sample lists about 110,000 clones, about three quarters occurring once. Many counts were recorded for this clone. The length of the CDR3 is 18 residues. V was pared by 4 bases and J by 4 bases, with 15 bases of the junction left unmatched. From germline, CDR1 is MGHRA and CDR2 YSYEKL. The material sequenced was peripheral blood. This rearrangement joins TRBV4-1 to TRBJ1-3; 8 bases line up with TRBD1. The origin of this receptor is an elderly woman with active or convalescent COVID-19. In DNA, the CDR3 is TGCGCCAGCAGCCCCGGACGGGACAGGCCTCGTTCCGGAAACACCATATATTTT. This gives the protein CASSPGRDRPRSGNTIYF.